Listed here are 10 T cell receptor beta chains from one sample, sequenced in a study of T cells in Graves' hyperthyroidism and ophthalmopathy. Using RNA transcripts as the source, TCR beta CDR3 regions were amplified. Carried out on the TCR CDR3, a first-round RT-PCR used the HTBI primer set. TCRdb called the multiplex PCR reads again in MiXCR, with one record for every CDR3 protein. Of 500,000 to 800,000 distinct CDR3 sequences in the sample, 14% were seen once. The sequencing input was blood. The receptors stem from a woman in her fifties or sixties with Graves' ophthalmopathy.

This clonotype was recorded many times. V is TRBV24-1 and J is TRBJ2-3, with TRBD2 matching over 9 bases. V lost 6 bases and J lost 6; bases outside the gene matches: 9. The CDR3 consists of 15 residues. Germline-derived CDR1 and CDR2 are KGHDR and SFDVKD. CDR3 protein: CATSLAGVGTDTQYF. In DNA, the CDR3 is TGTGCCACCAGTTTAGCGGGAGTCGGTACCGATACGCAGTATTTT.

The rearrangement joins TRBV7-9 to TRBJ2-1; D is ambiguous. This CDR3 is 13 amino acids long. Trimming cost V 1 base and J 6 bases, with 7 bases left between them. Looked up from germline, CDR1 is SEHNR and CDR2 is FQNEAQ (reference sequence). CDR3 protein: CASSLGSVNEQFF. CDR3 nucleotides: TGTGCCAGCAGCTTAGGCTCCGTCAATGAGCAGTTCTTC.

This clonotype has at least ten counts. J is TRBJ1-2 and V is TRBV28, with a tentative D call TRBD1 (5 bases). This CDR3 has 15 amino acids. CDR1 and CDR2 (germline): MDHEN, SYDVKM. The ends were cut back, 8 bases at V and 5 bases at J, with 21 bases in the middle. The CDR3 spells CASQTLGVGVYGYTF. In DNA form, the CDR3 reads TGTGCCAGCCAAACCTTGGGGGTGGGCGTTTATGGCTACACCTTC.

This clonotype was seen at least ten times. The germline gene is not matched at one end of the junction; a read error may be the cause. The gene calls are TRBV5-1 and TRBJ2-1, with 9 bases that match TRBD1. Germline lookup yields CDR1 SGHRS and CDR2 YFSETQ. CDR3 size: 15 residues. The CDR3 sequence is CASSSGQGSYNEQFF. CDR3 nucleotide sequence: TGTGCCAGCAGCTCGGGACAGGGAAGCTACAATGAGCAGTTCTTC.

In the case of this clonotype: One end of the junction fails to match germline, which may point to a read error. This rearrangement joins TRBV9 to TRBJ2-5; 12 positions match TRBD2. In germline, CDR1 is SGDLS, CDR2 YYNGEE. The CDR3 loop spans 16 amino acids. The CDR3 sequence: CASSSPTSGRGETQYF. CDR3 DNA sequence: TGCGCCAGCAGCTCACCGACTAGCGGGAGAGGAGAGACCCAGTACTTC. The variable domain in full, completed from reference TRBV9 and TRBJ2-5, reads DSGVTQTPKHLITATGQRVTLRCSPRSGDLSVYWYQQSLDQGLQFLIQYYNGEERAKGNILERFSAQQFPDLHSELNLSSLELGDSALYFCASSSPTSGRGETQYFGPGTRLLVL.

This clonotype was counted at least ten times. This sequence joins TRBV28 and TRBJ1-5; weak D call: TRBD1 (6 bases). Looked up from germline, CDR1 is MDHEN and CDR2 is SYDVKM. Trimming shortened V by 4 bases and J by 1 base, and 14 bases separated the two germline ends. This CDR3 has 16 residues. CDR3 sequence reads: CASSSYRVRSNQPQHF. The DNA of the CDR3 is TGTGCCAGCAGTTCCTACAGGGTTAGGAGCAATCAGCCCCAGCATTTT.

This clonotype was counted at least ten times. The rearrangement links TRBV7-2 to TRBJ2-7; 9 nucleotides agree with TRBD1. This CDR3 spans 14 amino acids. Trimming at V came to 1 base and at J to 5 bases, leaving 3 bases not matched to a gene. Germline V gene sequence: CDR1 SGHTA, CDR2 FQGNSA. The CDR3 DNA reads TGTGCCAGCAGCTTAGACAGGGGGCGTCACGAGCAGTACTTC. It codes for CASSLDRGRHEQYF. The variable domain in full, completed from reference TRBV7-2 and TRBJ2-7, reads GAGVSQSPSNKVTEKGKDVELRCDPISGHTALYWYRQSLGQGLEFLIYFQGNSAPDKSGLPSDRFSAERTGGSVSTLTIQRTQQEDSAVYLCASSLDRGRHEQYFGPGTRLTVT.

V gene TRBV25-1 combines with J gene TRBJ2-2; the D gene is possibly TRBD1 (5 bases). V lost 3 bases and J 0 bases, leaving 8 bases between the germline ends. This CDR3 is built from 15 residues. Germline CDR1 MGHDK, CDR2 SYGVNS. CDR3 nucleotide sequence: TGTGCCAGCAGTGACTTACAGGCGAACACCGGGGAGCTGTTTTTT. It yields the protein CASSDLQANTGELFF.

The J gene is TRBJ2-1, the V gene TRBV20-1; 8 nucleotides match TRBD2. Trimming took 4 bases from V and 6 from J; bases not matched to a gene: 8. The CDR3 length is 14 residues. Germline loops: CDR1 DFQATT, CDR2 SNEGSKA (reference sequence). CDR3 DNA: TGCAGTGCTACCAGCGGGAGCCTTTTCAATGAGCAGTTCTTC. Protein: CSATSGSLFNEQFF.

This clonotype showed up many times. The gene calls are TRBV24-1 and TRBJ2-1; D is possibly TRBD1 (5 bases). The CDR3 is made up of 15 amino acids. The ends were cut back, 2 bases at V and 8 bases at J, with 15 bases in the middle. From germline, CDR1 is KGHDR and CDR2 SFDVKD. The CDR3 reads CATSDSTDRSYEQFF. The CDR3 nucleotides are TGTGCCACCAGTGATTCAACAGACAGATCCTATGAGCAGTTCTTC.